Shown below are 5 T cell receptor beta chains from a single sample sequenced in a study of cytomegalovirus exposure and HLA in healthy donors. The PCR had 60 Vbeta and 13 Jbeta primers. The protocol was immunoSEQ multiplex PCR, while the TCRdb copy is restricted to in-frame clones and leaves out a portion. Of approximately 140,000 clones in the sample, roughly 80% were seen once. The sample was PBMCs. These receptors originate from a man aged 40-49 years in good health and CMV-seropositive.

V usage is TRBV27 and J usage is TRBJ2-2, with D tentatively TRBD1 (5 bases). CDR3 length: 14 residues. Germline V gene data show CDR1 as MNHEY and CDR2 as SMNVEV (reference sequence). The V gene lost 5 bases and the J gene lost 6 bases, with 13 bases spanning the gap. The CDR3 bases are TGTGCCAGCAGTCCCGACAGCAGGGCCGGGGAGCTGTTTTTT. The encoded protein is CASSPDSRAGELFF.

A single count supports this clone. A junction boundary mismatches the germline segment, possibly from a read error. The chain combines TRBV12-5 with TRBJ2-6; D is possibly TRBD1 (5 bases). CDR1 is LGHNT, CDR2 FRNRAP, per germline. The CDR3 loop spans 13 amino acids. Here the CDR3 reads CASGGSGANGLTF. DNA of the CDR3: TGTGCTAGTGGAGGGTCTGGGGCCAACGGCCTGACTTTC.

This clone was observed a single time. The chain carries TRBV16 and TRBJ1-1; no clear D gene. Germline V gene sequence: CDR1 KGHSY, CDR2 FQNENV. Trimming took off 4 bases at V and 4 bases at J, with 13 bases between the two ends. The CDR3 runs 14 residues. CDR3 region: CASSLGLGSTEAFF. The DNA of the CDR3 is TGTGCCAGCAGCCTCGGATTGGGCTCCACTGAAGCTTTCTTT.

The genes are TRBV7-6 and TRBJ2-7; the D gene is possibly TRBD2 (5 bases). The V end was cut by 5 bases, the J end by 3 bases, with 11 bases between. The CDR3 consists of 13 residues. Germline V gene data show CDR1 as SGHVS and CDR2 as FNYEAQ. The DNA for the CDR3 is TGTGCCAGCAGCCTAGGGAGTAACTACGAGCAGTACTTC. This translates into CASSLGSNYEQYF.

The CDR3 protein is CASSEDRETNEKLFF. CDR3 sequence (DNA): TGTGCCAGCAGCGAGGACAGGGAAACTAATGAAAAACTGTTTTTT. The chain is built from TRBV5-4 and TRBJ1-4; 8 nucleotides match TRBD1. There are 15 residues in the CDR3. After removal of 4 bases from V and 1 base from J, the junction contained 3 bases not matched to a gene. Germline CDR1 reads SGHNT; CDR2 reads YYREEE (reference sequence).